This entry is about one T cell receptor (beta chain). Its antigen remains unknown. The sample's time point: baseline, week 1 (first vaccination visit). Regarding treatment: pre-vaccination baseline after standard-of-care therapy. Data came from immunoSEQ multiplex PCR; TCRdb stores just in-frame clones and leaves some out. Of 99,000 or so clones in the sample, 80% to 90% were seen once. The sample comes from a study of a mutant IDH1 vaccine in newly diagnosed glioma. Study background: Most patients had received both radiotherapy and temozolomide, the prior options being radiotherapy, temozolomide, or both. Regarding the study as a whole: Changes to the top peripheral T cell clonotypes appeared unrelated to pseudoprogression.

The germline CDR1 and CDR2 sequences are SGHRS and YFSETQ. The CDR3 totals 12 residues. V lost 4 bases and J 4 bases, leaving 9 bases between the germline ends. This sequence was found in a woman aged 50 to 65 with glioma. The chain is built from TRBV5-1 and TRBJ2-7; tentatively, D is TRBD1 (5 bases). The input for sequencing was PBMCs, taken from a glioma patient treated with radiotherapy, temozolomide or both. CDR3 in amino acids: CASSVAGYEQYF. The CDR3 region has the DNA TGCGCCAGCAGCGTTGCAGGGTACGAGCAGTACTTC.